Listed here is a single T cell receptor (beta chain). Its binding antigen is unknown. Per-base quality was not reported, and no clone a single base away is much larger than it. These data belong to a study of blood T cell repertoires in COVID-19 (dated by TCRdb to about 2020). Broadly, across the study: Samples covering the acute and convalescent phases of COVID-19 were provided by collaborators in the United States, Italy and Spain. Subjects who had been exposed to COVID-19, were actively infected with it, or had recovered from it provided the deeply sampled blood TCRbeta repertoires that made up the dataset. Samples were obtained from the ongoing ImmuneRACE study (first 160 participants) and from 1,254 subjects provided by 6 global collaborators. Sample metadata almost always included a de-identified subject ID, COVID-19 status, age in years and sex. The prospective study material was composed of cDNA or gDNA derived from T cells, B-cell-depleted T cells, or PBMCs. The repertoires were released in a freely available public database intended as a resource for research on the immune response to SARS-CoV-2. HLA class I and class II types, where available, came from metadata supplied by the sample provider rather than from assay-based typing. Summary of the overall study and its limitations: How much clinical and demographic metadata was included differed by source and by participant, and the metadata was provided uncurated.

Participants in the prospective study were aged roughly 18 to 89 years, lived in more than 20 United States geographic areas, and enrolled through a virtual design. To assign participants to cohorts, the prospective study relied on clinical history that participants themselves reported in a screening survey and a study questionnaire. Recovered participants in ImmuneRACE Cohort 3 were defined by two consecutive negative NP/OP PCR tests, clearance by a healthcare professional, or resolution of symptoms. Mobile phlebotomists in the prospective study collected whole blood, serum and a nasopharyngeal or oropharyngeal swab from every participant. Participants in the prospective study had the option to provide additional blood draws and questionnaires over an approximately 2-month period. Before DNA extraction, prospective study blood samples were shipped either frozen or at room temperature. The immunoSEQ Assay, a bias-controlled multiplex PCR, was used to amplify TCRbeta CDR3 regions from genomic DNA. In the authors' own workflow: Nucleated cell counts per sample were estimated from amplification of reference gene primers within the assay. To quantify the absolute abundance of each unique TCRbeta CDR3 rearrangement, sequence reads were collapsed and filtered. Productive Simpson clonality was computed per sample as the square root of Simpson's diversity index over productive rearrangements. Sourced from immuneACCESS, this table was stored by TCRdb with only in-frame sequences that have V and J called. A share of the clones is absent; for the studies checked, an unresolved V gene accounts for under half, and the remainder has no known explanation. The V and J calls and clone size come from that table; D and trimming were worked out from the DNA. This sample lists approximately 300,000 clones; about 92% were detected once. The ten biggest clones cover roughly 20% of the sample.

CDR1 SNHLY and CDR2 FYNNEI were looked up in the germline V gene. V has 2 bases trimmed and J has 6 bases trimmed; junction bases matching no gene number 1. Counted from cysteine to phenylalanine, this CDR3 has 12 amino acids. Only the CDR3 DNA is retained, 36 bases long and in frame from the first base. The material sequenced was PBMCs or T cells enriched from blood (not recorded which). The chain is assembled from TRBV2 and TRBJ2-7, with 7 middle bases fitting TRBD1. The clonotype was recovered from a woman aged 25 to 45 who had recovered from COVID-19. The CDR3 loop reads CASSETGAEQYF. At the DNA level, the sequence is TGTGCCAGCAGTGAAACAGGGGCCGAGCAGTACTTC.